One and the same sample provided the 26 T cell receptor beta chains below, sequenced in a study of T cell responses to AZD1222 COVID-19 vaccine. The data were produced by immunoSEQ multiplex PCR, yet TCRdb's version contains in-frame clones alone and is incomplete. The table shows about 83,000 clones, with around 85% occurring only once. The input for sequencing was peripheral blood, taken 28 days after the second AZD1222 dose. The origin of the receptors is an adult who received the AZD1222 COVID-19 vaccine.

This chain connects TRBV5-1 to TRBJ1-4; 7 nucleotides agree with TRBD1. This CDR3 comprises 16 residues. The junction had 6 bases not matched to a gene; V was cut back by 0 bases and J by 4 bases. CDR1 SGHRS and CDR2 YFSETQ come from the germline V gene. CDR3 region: CASSLDRGLSNEKLFF. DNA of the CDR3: TGCGCCAGCAGCTTGGATAGGGGGCTAAGTAATGAAAAACTGTTTTTT.

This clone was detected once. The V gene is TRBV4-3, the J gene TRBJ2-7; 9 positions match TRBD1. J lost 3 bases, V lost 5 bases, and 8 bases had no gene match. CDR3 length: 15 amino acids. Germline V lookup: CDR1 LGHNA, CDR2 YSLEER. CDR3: CASSKVPGQGYEQYF. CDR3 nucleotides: TGCGCCAGCAGCAAAGTCCCGGGACAGGGCTACGAGCAGTACTTC.

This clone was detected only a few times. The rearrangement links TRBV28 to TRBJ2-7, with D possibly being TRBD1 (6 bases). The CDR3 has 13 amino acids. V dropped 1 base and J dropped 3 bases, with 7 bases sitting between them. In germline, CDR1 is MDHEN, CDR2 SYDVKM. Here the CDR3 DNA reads TGTGCCAGCAGTTTATCAGGGGACTACGAGCAGTACTTC. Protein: CASSLSGDYEQYF.

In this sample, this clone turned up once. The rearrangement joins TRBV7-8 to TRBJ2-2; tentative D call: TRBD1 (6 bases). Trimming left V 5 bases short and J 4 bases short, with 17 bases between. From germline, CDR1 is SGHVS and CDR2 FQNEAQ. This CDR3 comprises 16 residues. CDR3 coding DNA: TGTGCCAGCAGCAGGACAGATCCCCCGTCCACCGGGGAGCTGTTTTTT. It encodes CASSRTDPPSTGELFF.

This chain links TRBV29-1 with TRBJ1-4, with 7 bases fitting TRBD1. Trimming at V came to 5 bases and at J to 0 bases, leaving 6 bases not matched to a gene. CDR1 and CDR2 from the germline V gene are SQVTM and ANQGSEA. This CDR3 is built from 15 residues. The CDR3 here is CSVRQGVATNEKLFF. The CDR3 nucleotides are TGCAGCGTTCGACAGGGAGTTGCAACTAATGAAAAACTGTTTTTT.

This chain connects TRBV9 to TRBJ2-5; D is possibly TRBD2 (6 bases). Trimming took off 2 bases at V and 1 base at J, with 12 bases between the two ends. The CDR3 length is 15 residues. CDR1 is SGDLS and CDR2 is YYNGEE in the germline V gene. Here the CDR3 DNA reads TGTGCCAGCAGCGTTAGTCCGGGGGTCCAAGAGACCCAGTACTTC. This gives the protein CASSVSPGVQETQYF.

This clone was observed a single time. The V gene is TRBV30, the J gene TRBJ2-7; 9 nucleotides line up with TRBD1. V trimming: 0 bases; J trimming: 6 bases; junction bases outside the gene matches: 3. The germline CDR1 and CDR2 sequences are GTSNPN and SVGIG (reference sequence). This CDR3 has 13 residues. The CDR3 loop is CAWSVGDRAEQYF. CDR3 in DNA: TGTGCCTGGAGTGTAGGGGACAGGGCCGAGCAGTACTTC.

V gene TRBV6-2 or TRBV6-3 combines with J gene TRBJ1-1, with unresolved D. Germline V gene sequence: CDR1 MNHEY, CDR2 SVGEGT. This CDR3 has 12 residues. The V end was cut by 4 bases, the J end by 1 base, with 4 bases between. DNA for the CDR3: TGTGCCAGCAGTTGGGGGAACACTGAAGCTTTCTTT. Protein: CASSWGNTEAFF.

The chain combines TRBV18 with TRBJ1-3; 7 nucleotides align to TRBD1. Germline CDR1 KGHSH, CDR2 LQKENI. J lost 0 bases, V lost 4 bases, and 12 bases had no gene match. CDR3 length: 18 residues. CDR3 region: CASSRYRGSANSGNTIYF. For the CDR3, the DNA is TGTGCCAGCTCACGGTACAGGGGTTCTGCCAACTCTGGAAACACCATATATTTT.

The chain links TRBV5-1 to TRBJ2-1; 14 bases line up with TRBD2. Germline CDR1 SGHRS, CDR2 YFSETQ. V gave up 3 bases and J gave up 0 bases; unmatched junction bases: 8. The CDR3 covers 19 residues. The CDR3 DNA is TGCGCCAGCAGCTCACAGGACGGACTAGCGGGAGGCTCCTACAATGAGCAGTTCTTC. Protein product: CASSSQDGLAGGSYNEQFF.

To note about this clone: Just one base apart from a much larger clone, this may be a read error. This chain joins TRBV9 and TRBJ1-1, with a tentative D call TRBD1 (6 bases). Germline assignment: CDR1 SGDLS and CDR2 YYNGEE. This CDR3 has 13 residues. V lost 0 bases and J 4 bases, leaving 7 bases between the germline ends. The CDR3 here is CASSVGGATEAFF. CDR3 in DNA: TGTGCCAGCAGCGTAGGGGGGGCCACTGAAGCTTTCTTT.

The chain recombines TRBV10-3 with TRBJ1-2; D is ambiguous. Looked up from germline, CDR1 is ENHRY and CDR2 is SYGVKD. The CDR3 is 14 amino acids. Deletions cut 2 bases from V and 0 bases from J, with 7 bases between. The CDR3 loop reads CAISEQVANYGYTF. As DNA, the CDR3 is TGTGCCATCAGTGAGCAGGTAGCTAACTATGGCTACACCTTC.

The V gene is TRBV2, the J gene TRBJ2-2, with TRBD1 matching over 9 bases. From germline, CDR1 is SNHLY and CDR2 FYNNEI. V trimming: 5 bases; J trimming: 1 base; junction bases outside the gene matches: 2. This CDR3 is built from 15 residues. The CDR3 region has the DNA TGTGCCAGCAGTCAGACAGGGGGGAACACCGGGGAGCTGTTTTTT. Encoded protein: CASSQTGGNTGELFF.

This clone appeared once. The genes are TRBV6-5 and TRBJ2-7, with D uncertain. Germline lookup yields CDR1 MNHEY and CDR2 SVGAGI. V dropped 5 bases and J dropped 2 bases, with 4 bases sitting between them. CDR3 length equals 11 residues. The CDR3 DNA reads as TGTGCCAGCAGTACCCCCTACGAGCAGTACTTC. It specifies CASSTPYEQYF.

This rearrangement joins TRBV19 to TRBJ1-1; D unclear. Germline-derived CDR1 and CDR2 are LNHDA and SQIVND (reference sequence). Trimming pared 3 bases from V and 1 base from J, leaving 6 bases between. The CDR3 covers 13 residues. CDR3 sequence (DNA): TGTGCCAGTAGTATCTCGAAGAACACTGAAGCTTTCTTT. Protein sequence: CASSISKNTEAFF.

The DNA of the CDR3 is TGTGCCACCAGTGCCACCGGGACAGGGGGCGAACAGCCCCAGCATTTT. As protein: CATSATGTGGEQPQHF. The rearrangement joins TRBV24-1 to TRBJ1-5; 12 nucleotides agree with TRBD1. Germline assignment: CDR1 KGHDR and CDR2 SFDVKD. CDR3 length: 16 residues. V lost 5 bases and J lost 7; bases outside the gene matches: 8.

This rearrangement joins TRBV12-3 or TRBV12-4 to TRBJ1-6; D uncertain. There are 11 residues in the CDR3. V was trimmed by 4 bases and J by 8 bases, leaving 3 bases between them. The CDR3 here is CASSSHSPLHF. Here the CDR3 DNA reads TGTGCCAGCAGTTCCCATTCACCCCTCCACTTT.

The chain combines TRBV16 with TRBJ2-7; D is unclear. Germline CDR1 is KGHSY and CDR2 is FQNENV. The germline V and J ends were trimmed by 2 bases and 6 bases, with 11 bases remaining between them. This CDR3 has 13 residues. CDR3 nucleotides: TGTGCCAGCAGCCAAGTCCCCTCTCGCGAGCAGTACTTC. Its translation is CASSQVPSREQYF.

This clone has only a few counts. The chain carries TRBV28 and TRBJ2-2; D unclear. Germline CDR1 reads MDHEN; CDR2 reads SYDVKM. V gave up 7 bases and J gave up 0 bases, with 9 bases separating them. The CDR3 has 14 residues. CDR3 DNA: TGTGCCAGCAAATGGCAGCCGAACACCGGGGAGCTGTTTTTT. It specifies CASKWQPNTGELFF. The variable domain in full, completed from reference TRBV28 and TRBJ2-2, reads DVKVTQSSRYLVKRTGEKVFLECVQDMDHENMFWYRQDPGLGLRLIYFSYDVKMKEKGDIPEGYSVSREKKERFSLILESASTNQTSMYLCASKWQPNTGELFFGEGSRLTVL.

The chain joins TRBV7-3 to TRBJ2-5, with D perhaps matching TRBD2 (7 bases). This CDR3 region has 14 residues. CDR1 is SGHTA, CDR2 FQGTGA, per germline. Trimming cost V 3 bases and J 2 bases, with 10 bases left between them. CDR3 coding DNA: TGTGCCAGCAGCTTGGGGGGGCCGCAAGAGACCCAGTACTTC. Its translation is CASSLGGPQETQYF.

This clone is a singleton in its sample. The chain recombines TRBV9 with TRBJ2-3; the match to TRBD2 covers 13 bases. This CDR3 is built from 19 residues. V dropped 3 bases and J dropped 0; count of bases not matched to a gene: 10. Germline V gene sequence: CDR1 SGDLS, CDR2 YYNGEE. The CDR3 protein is CASSEGGLAGPASTDTQYF. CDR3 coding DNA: TGTGCCAGCAGCGAAGGGGGACTAGCGGGACCAGCTAGCACAGATACGCAGTATTTT. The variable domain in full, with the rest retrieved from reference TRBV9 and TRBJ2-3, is DSGVTQTPKHLITATGQRVTLRCSPRSGDLSVYWYQQSLDQGLQFLIQYYNGEERAKGNILERFSAQQFPDLHSELNLSSLELGDSALYFCASSEGGLAGPASTDTQYFGPGTRLTVL.

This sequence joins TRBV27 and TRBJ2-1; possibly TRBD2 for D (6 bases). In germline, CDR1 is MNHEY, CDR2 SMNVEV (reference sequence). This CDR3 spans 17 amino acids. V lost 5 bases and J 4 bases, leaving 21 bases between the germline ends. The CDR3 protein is CASSALLAQPLYNEQFF. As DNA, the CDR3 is TGTGCCAGCAGTGCCCTACTAGCCCAACCCCTTTACAATGAGCAGTTCTTC.

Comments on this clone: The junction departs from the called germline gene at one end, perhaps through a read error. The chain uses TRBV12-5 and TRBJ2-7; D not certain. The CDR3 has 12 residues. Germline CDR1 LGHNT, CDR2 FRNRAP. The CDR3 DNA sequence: TGTGCTAGTGGCCCCCGTGGCCCCCGTTCGGGCTTC. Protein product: CASGPRGPRSGF.

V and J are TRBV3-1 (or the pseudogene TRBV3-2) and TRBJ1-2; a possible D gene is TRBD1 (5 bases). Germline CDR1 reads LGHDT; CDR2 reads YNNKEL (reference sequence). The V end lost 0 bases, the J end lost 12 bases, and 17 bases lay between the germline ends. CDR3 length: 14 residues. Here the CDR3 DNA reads TGTGCCAGCAGCCAAGATACCCGCGACTGGGGCCACACCTTC. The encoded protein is CASSQDTRDWGHTF.

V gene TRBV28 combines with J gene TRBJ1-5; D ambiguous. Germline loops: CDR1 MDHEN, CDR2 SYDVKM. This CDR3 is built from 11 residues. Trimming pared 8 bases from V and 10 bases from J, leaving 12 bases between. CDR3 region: CASGPFLPQHF. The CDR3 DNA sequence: TGTGCCAGCGGGCCCTTCCTTCCCCAGCATTTT.

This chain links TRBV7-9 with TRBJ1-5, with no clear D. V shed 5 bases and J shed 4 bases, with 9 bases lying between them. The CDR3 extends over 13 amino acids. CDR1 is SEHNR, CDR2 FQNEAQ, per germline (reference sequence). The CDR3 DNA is TGTGCCAGCAGCGCGCAGGAAAATCAGCCCCAGCATTTT. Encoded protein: CASSAQENQPQHF.